The entry below describes one T cell receptor (beta chain). Its specificity is unknown. Original methodology: Without quality scores, immunoSEQ junctional reads could not be filtered like full-length reads. Here immunoSEQ multiplex PCR was the method, and the copy in TCRdb shows in-frame clones only, minus some. Clone size and the V and J calls come from that table; the DNA yielded D and trimming. Here the sample spans 560,000 or so clones, roughly 96% being singletons. As defined, naive CD8 cells were CD45RO-negative and positively selected for CCR7, with terminally differentiated effector memory CD45RA+ cells excluded. Everyone who donated was a Caucasian adult who lived in Nashville, Tennessee. This sample stems from a study of shared clonotypes between healthy human individuals. This CDR3 is 13 amino acids long. Germline V gives CDR1 SNHLY, CDR2 FYNNEI. Trimming removed 5 bases from V and 2 bases from J, with 10 bases in between.

Overall study findings and caveats: Rarefaction exposed incomplete sorted-subset sequencing despite large depth. Non-shared clonotypes showed lower generation probabilities than clonotypes common to all four donors.

This receptor was obtained from a woman aged 30 to 39 in good health. The chain employs TRBV2 and TRBJ2-7; weak D call: TRBD1 (5 bases). The sample taken for sequencing was naive CD8+ T cells sorted from blood. CDR3 residues: CASSQGAPYEQYF. DNA of the CDR3: TGTGCCAGCAGTCAAGGGGCCCCCTACGAGCAGTACTTC.